This T cell receptor beta chain originates from a study of T cells after yellow fever vaccination. A universal primer site and UMIs were added as TCR cDNA was made by 5'RACE template switching. Using its own MiXCR run on the 5' RACE reads, TCRdb lists one record per CDR3 protein. The sample gives 250,000 to 350,000 distinct CDR3 sequences, around 4.4% of which show up once; 19% is in the top ten. In its sample, this clonotype was seen many times. The CDR3 extends over 13 amino acids. With 3 bases removed from V and 8 bases from J, the gap between germline ends came to 13 bases. This chain connects TRBV12-3 or TRBV12-4 to TRBJ1-2, with D unresolved. Sequences were derived from PBMCs, sampled 15 days after the yellow fever booster vaccination. The clonotype was recovered from a man younger than 35 who received the YFV17D yellow fever vaccine. Here the CDR3 reads CASSFSKVGGYTF. CDR3 coding DNA: TGTGCCAGCAGTTTCAGCAAGGTTGGGGGCTACACCTTC.